Below, 11 T cell receptor beta chains from the same sample are listed, as sequenced in a study of shared clonotypes between healthy human individuals (TCRdb year 2020). The receptor library was made with the immunoSEQ multiplex PCR assay. The source is immuneACCESS, and TCRdb retained only in-frame sequences with V and J called. Part of the clones is not carried over; for the studies checked, unresolved V genes explain less than half of this, and the remainder is unexplained. A total of millions of clones appear in this sample, 85% to 95% of them only once. Roughly 0.13% of the sample is in the top ten clones. The sequenced sample was naive CD4+ T cells sorted from blood. The cell subset or site label, read with the paper, signifies: CD45RA+ positively selected. The receptors come from a man younger than 35 in good health.

V and J are TRBV10-3 and TRBJ1-1; D is uncertain. The length of the CDR3 is 14 residues. Germline assignment: CDR1 ENHRY and CDR2 SYGVKD. V was trimmed by 10 bases and J by 0 bases, leaving 15 bases between them. The CDR3 DNA follows: TGTGCCACCGGAACTTCGGGGATGAACACTGAAGCTTTCTTT. It translates to CATGTSGMNTEAFF.

This chain connects TRBV6-6 to TRBJ1-3; tentatively, D is TRBD1 (6 bases). Germline CDR1 is MNHNY and CDR2 is SVGAGI (reference sequence). The CDR3 has 14 amino acids. V was pared by 6 bases and J by 2 bases, with 11 bases between. The CDR3: CASRDSATGNTIYF. DNA of the CDR3: TGTGCCAGCAGGGACAGCGCGACTGGAAACACCATATATTTT.

This sequence joins TRBV9 and TRBJ1-2, with D possibly TRBD1 on 6 matching bases. Germline V gene data show CDR1 as SGDLS and CDR2 as YYNGEE. The CDR3 extends over 13 amino acids. The V end lost 0 bases, the J end lost 4 bases, and 7 bases lay between the germline ends. The CDR3 DNA reads TGTGCCAGCAGCGTAGGGACAGCCTATGGCTACACCTTC. Translating gives CASSVGTAYGYTF.

This clone was detected only once. This same CDR3 is encoded by further DNA sequences in the sample. The V gene is TRBV20-1, the J gene TRBJ2-3, with D unresolved. The CDR3 loop spans 11 amino acids. CDR1 DFQATT and CDR2 SNEGSKA come from the germline V gene (reference sequence). V was shortened by 4 bases and J by 5 bases, with 7 bases between the two germline ends. The CDR3 region has the DNA TGCAGTGCTACCAGAGGAGATACGCAGTATTTT. Translation: CSATRGDTQYF.

V and J are TRBV2 and TRBJ1-6, with no clear D. The V end was cut by 3 bases, the J end by 10 bases, with 16 bases between. Germline V gives CDR1 SNHLY, CDR2 FYNNEI. This CDR3 contains 15 residues. In DNA form, the CDR3 reads TGTGCCAGCAGTGACGAGGCATCCCCGGGATCACCCCTCCACTTT. Its protein product is CASSDEASPGSPLHF.

V and J are TRBV5-1 and TRBJ1-2, with D unclear. The CDR3 has 13 amino acids. The germline gives CDR1 SGHRS, CDR2 YFSETQ. V dropped 4 bases and J dropped 7 bases, with 14 bases sitting between them. The CDR3 sequence is CASSGKDGGGYTF. The CDR3 coding sequence is TGCGCCAGCAGCGGAAAGGATGGCGGTGGCTACACCTTC.

This sequence joins TRBV6-6 and TRBJ1-2; the D is unclear. V lost 8 bases to trimming and J lost 4 bases, with 20 bases between them. The length of the CDR3 is 15 residues. Per germline, CDR1 MNHNY and CDR2 SVGAGI (reference sequence). Here the CDR3 reads CASEDGPADRYGYTF. The CDR3 DNA reads as TGTGCCAGCGAGGACGGGCCTGCGGATCGCTATGGCTACACCTTC.

V usage is TRBV19 and J usage is TRBJ1-5, with D possibly matching TRBD1 (6 bases). This CDR3 region has 15 residues. V was clipped by 9 bases and J by 4 bases, with 19 bases between them. Germline CDR1 LNHDA, CDR2 SQIVND (reference sequence). CDR3 bases: TGTGCCAGGACAAGGCGGGACAACCTAAATCAGCCCCAGCATTTT. Protein: CARTRRDNLNQPQHF.

The rearrangement joins TRBV18 to TRBJ2-1; TRBD2 matches 11 bases. The germline V gene has CDR1 KGHSH and CDR2 LQKENI. The CDR3 length is 19 residues. Trimming at V came to 0 bases and at J to 0 bases, leaving 7 bases not matched to a gene. CDR3 in amino acids: CASSPPLAGGPSSYNEQFF. CDR3 sequence (DNA): TGTGCCAGCTCACCACCGCTAGCGGGGGGCCCAAGCTCCTACAATGAGCAGTTCTTC.

The chain combines TRBV7-2 with TRBJ2-2; D not certain. This CDR3 spans 14 amino acids. Germline V gene data show CDR1 as SGHTA and CDR2 as FQGNSA. Trimming removed 1 base at V and 4 bases at J, with 7 bases between. The CDR3 sequence: CASSLDSSTGELFF. The CDR3 region has the DNA TGTGCCAGCAGCTTAGATAGTTCCACCGGGGAGCTGTTTTTT.

The chain joins TRBV10-3 to TRBJ2-3; 7 bases are a match to TRBD2. In germline, CDR1 is ENHRY, CDR2 SYGVKD. The J segment lost 3 bases and the V segment lost 7 bases, leaving 10 bases of the junction unmatched. This CDR3 is built from 15 residues. The CDR3 loop is CAITEGAGQTDTQYF. DNA of the CDR3: TGTGCCATCACCGAGGGAGCGGGGCAAACAGATACGCAGTATTTT.